The 27 T cell receptor beta chains in this list originate from one sample, sequenced in a study of blood T cell repertoires in COVID-19. Here immunoSEQ multiplex PCR was the method, and the copy in TCRdb shows in-frame clones only, minus some. The sample has 300,000 to 400,000 clones; about 86% are singletons. Sequenced sample: PBMCs or T cells enriched from blood (not recorded which). These receptors were collected from a woman aged 40 to 55 with acute COVID-19.

J is TRBJ2-5 and V is TRBV7-2, with 13 bases fitting TRBD2. The CDR3 has 16 amino acids. Per germline, CDR1 SGHTA and CDR2 FQGNSA. With 5 bases clipped from V and 5 bases from J, the junction kept 8 bases outside the gene matches. The CDR3 is CASSATSGRAVETQYF. The DNA of the CDR3 is TGTGCCAGCAGCGCCACTAGCGGGAGGGCCGTGGAGACCCAGTACTTC.

The chain recombines TRBV4-1 with TRBJ2-5, with D possibly matching TRBD1 (6 bases). Trimming removed 0 bases at V and 2 bases at J, with 13 bases between. Germline CDR1 and CDR2: MGHRA and YSYEKL. The CDR3 totals 16 residues. The CDR3 here is CASSQDSSRGQETQYF. DNA for the CDR3: TGCGCCAGCAGCCAAGATAGCAGCAGGGGTCAAGAGACCCAGTACTTC.

The chain has TRBV6-5 and TRBJ2-7, with TRBD2 identical over 7 bases. CDR3 length: 14 residues. Germline values: CDR1 MNHEY, CDR2 SVGAGI. With 5 bases clipped from V and 1 base from J, the junction kept 5 bases outside the gene matches. This CDR3 is CASSTRAGSYEQYF. CDR3 nucleotides: TGTGCCAGCAGTACCCGAGCGGGATCCTACGAGCAGTACTTC.

The J gene is TRBJ2-5, the V gene TRBV10-3; 10 bases map to TRBD1. There are 15 residues in the CDR3. J gave up 3 bases and V 2 bases, and 3 bases lay outside the gene matches. CDR1 and CDR2 (germline): ENHRY, SYGVKD. CDR3 protein: CAISERTGGEETQYF. The CDR3 DNA reads TGTGCCATCAGTGAGCGGACAGGGGGGGAAGAGACCCAGTACTTC.

The rearrangement uses TRBV15 and TRBJ2-5, with D possibly matching TRBD2 (5 bases). The CDR3 runs 15 residues. The germline V and J ends were trimmed by 0 bases and 5 bases, with 13 bases remaining between them. Germline-derived CDR1 and CDR2 are LNHNV and YYDKDF (reference sequence). In nucleotides, the CDR3 is TGTGCCACCAGCAGAGATTTCGGAACGGGGGAGACCCAGTACTTC. The encoded protein is CATSRDFGTGETQYF.

The rearrangement links TRBV3-1 (or the pseudogene TRBV3-2) to TRBJ2-1; maybe TRBD1 (6 bases). This CDR3 has 16 residues. Germline CDR1 LGHDT, CDR2 YNNKEL (reference sequence). V was clipped by 3 bases and J by 5 bases, with 17 bases between them. The CDR3 spells CASSHTGTYDHNEQFF. The CDR3 DNA reads TGTGCCAGCAGCCATACCGGGACATATGACCACAATGAGCAGTTCTTC.

The chain couples TRBV15 to TRBJ2-1; tentative D call: TRBD1 (5 bases). There are 19 residues in the CDR3. V shed 0 bases and J shed 5 bases, with 23 bases lying between them. The V gene's germline CDR1 is LNHNV and CDR2 YYDKDF (reference sequence). CDR3: CATSRDLVGGQGTNNEQFF. For the CDR3, the DNA is TGTGCCACCAGCAGAGATTTAGTAGGTGGCCAGGGAACCAACAATGAGCAGTTCTTC.

This rearrangement joins TRBV10-3 to TRBJ2-2, with 15 bases lining up with TRBD2. V trimming: 5 bases; J trimming: 3 bases; junction bases outside the gene matches: 7. The CDR3 is 18 residues long. CDR1 is ENHRY and CDR2 is SYGVKD in the germline V gene. CDR3 DNA: TGTGCCATCAGTCCCACTGGACTAGCGGGAGGGGACACCGGGGAGCTGTTTTTT. Translated: CAISPTGLAGGDTGELFF.

The chain has TRBV7-6 and TRBJ2-2; a weak D match, TRBD2 (5 bases). Germline values: CDR1 SGHVS, CDR2 FNYEAQ. This CDR3 has 14 residues. Deletions cut 6 bases from V and 4 bases from J, with 12 bases between. CDR3 sequence: CASSFSDLTGELFF. The CDR3 nucleotides are TGTGCCAGCAGTTTTAGCGATCTCACCGGGGAGCTGTTTTTT.

This clone occurred once. V usage is TRBV5-1 and J usage is TRBJ2-7, with unresolved D. The CDR3 consists of 12 residues. The germline V gene has CDR1 SGHRS and CDR2 YFSETQ. V was pared by 7 bases and J by 0 bases, with 8 bases between. CDR3 residues: CASSTGSYEQYF. The CDR3, as DNA: TGCGCCAGCTCGACTGGCTCCTACGAGCAGTACTTC.

The chain couples TRBV6-5 to TRBJ2-1; 10 nucleotides agree with TRBD1. Trimming at V came to 7 bases and at J to 5 bases, leaving 8 bases not matched to a gene. From germline, CDR1 is MNHEY and CDR2 SVGAGI. This CDR3 region has 15 residues. CDR3 nucleotide sequence: TGTGCCAGCATCCTACGGGACAGGGGAGACAATGAGCAGTTCTTC. It is translated as CASILRDRGDNEQFF.

V gene TRBV2 combines with J gene TRBJ2-7; 10 bases map to TRBD1. CDR3 length: 16 amino acids. Germline CDR1 reads SNHLY; CDR2 reads FYNNEI. J lost 7 bases, V lost 4 bases, and 13 bases had no gene match. Here the CDR3 reads CASSGQTGGAGVEQYF. The CDR3, as DNA: TGTGCCAGCAGTGGACAGACAGGGGGCGCAGGGGTTGAGCAGTACTTC.

The chain combines TRBV2 with TRBJ1-1; D is uncertain. The CDR3 runs 13 residues. V lost 4 bases and J 5 bases, leaving 11 bases between the germline ends. The V gene's germline CDR1 is SNHLY and CDR2 FYNNEI. The CDR3 region has the DNA TGTGCCAGCAGTGTTTCGACGGGGACTGAAGCTTTCTTT. Its protein is CASSVSTGTEAFF.

The chain recombines TRBV21-1 with TRBJ2-7; the table's D call of TRBD1 was not tested on the DNA. TRBV21-1 is recorded as a pseudogene. The CDR3 is 12 residues long. This chain's CDR3 is CASRGSSYEQYF. The CDR3 bases are TGTGCCAGCAGGGGCAGCTCCTACGAGCAGTACTTC.

The chain couples TRBV28 to TRBJ1-5; unclear D gene. This CDR3 spans 15 amino acids. Germline CDR1 is MDHEN and CDR2 is SYDVKM. V lost 2 bases and J lost 4, with 12 bases in between. DNA for the CDR3: TGTGCCAGCAGTTTACCCCCCGGTCATAATCAGCCCCAGCATTTT. It codes for CASSLPPGHNQPQHF.

The rearrangement joins TRBV3-1 (or the pseudogene TRBV3-2) to TRBJ2-1; tentative D call: TRBD1 (6 bases). This CDR3 comprises 15 residues. Germline CDR1 LGHDT, CDR2 YNNKEL (reference sequence). With 0 bases removed from V and 2 bases from J, the gap between germline ends came to 8 bases. Here the CDR3 DNA reads TGTGCCAGCAGCCAAGACAGGGGCACCTACAATGAGCAGTTCTTC. Translating gives CASSQDRGTYNEQFF.

V gene TRBV20-1 combines with J gene TRBJ1-3, with 8 bases matching TRBD1. The germline V gene has CDR1 DFQATT and CDR2 SNEGSKA (reference sequence). V lost 3 bases, J lost 4 bases, and 5 bases stayed unmatched. CDR3 length equals 14 residues. The CDR3 region has the DNA TGCAGTGCTAGTCACCCAGGGGGCGGAAACACCATATATTTT. Translation gives CSASHPGGGNTIYF.

Of note for this clone: The same CDR3 can be traced to other DNA sequences in this sample. This chain connects TRBV29-1 to TRBJ1-1, with D maybe TRBD1 (6 bases). The CDR3 length is 13 residues. Between the trimmed V and J ends, which lost 6 bases and 0 bases, there was a span of 11 bases. The V gene's germline CDR1 is SQVTM and CDR2 ANQGSEA. This CDR3 reads CSVNRALNTEAFF. Written as DNA, the CDR3 is TGCAGCGTCAACAGGGCTTTGAACACTGAAGCTTTCTTT.

This clone was observed a single time. The rearrangement joins TRBV5-1 to TRBJ1-1; D remains ambiguous. The CDR3 totals 14 residues. Germline V gene lookup returns CDR1 SGHRS and CDR2 YFSETQ. V lost 4 bases and J 2 bases, leaving 12 bases between the germline ends. The CDR3 region has the DNA TGCGCCAGCAGCGCTGGACCGGGAAACACTGAAGCTTTCTTT. Translation gives CASSAGPGNTEAFF.

The chain is built from TRBV5-6 and TRBJ2-1, with D possibly being TRBD2 (6 bases). CDR1 and CDR2 from the germline V gene are SGHDT and YYEEEE. The CDR3 sequence is 17 residues long. V was pared by 0 bases and J by 4 bases, with 17 bases between. The DNA of the CDR3 is TGTGCCAGCAGCTTGGAGGGACTCAGTTTGCGGTACAATGAGCAGTTCTTC. It specifies CASSLEGLSLRYNEQFF.

The chain links TRBV27 to TRBJ1-1; 8 positions match TRBD1. The germline V gene has CDR1 MNHEY and CDR2 SMNVEV (reference sequence). V gave up 5 bases and J gave up 3 bases; unmatched junction bases: 11. The length of the CDR3 is 16 residues. CDR3 protein: CASSQPTGAGDTEAFF. The CDR3 DNA reads TGTGCCAGCAGTCAACCGACAGGGGCCGGAGACACTGAAGCTTTCTTT.

The V and J genes are TRBV28 and TRBJ1-5; 8 positions match TRBD1. J gave up 6 bases and V 3 bases, and 7 bases lay outside the gene matches. The CDR3 has 15 amino acids. Germline CDR1 is MDHEN and CDR2 is SYDVKM. The CDR3 is CASSLTGEGFQPQHF. In DNA form, the CDR3 reads TGTGCCAGCAGTTTGACAGGGGAGGGTTTTCAGCCCCAGCATTTT.

The CDR3 protein is CASSQEGLAGGAPYNEQFF. As DNA, the CDR3 is TGCGCCAGCAGCCAAGAGGGACTAGCGGGGGGTGCGCCCTACAATGAGCAGTTCTTC. The rearrangement joins TRBV4-1 to TRBJ2-1, with 15 bases that match TRBD2. The ends lost 0 bases at V and 2 bases at J; junction bases unmatched: 5. This CDR3 is built from 19 residues. Germline V lookup: CDR1 MGHRA, CDR2 YSYEKL.

The count of this clone is one. V gene TRBV5-5 combines with J gene TRBJ1-2; weak D call: TRBD1 (6 bases). Germline lookup yields CDR1 SGHKS and CDR2 YYEKEE (reference sequence). Trimming cost V 0 bases and J 8 bases, with 14 bases left between them. The CDR3 totals 14 residues. CDR3 sequence reads: CASSLEWQGWGYTF. The CDR3 coding sequence is TGTGCCAGCAGCTTGGAATGGCAGGGGTGGGGCTACACCTTC.

The rearrangement joins TRBV5-1 to TRBJ1-4, with 9 bases aligning to TRBD1. V shed 4 bases, J shed 6 bases, and the junction held 10 bases outside the gene matches. Germline CDR1 SGHRS, CDR2 YFSETQ. The CDR3 runs to 16 residues. The CDR3 sequence: CASSRDKGQGHEKLFF. The CDR3 coding sequence is TGCGCCAGCAGCCGCGACAAGGGACAGGGACATGAAAAACTGTTTTTT.

Only one count was recorded for this clone. The chain combines TRBV19 with TRBJ1-1, with D possibly matching TRBD1 (6 bases). From germline, CDR1 is LNHDA and CDR2 SQIVND (reference sequence). The CDR3 sequence is 15 residues long. With 0 bases removed from V and 8 bases from J, the gap between germline ends came to 16 bases. CDR3 coding DNA: TGTGCCAGTAGTATAGAGGTCCCGGGACATCCCGAAGCTTTCTTT. This encodes CASSIEVPGHPEAFF.

The chain has TRBV5-8 and TRBJ1-2; 8 bases align to TRBD1. With 5 bases clipped from V and 3 bases from J, the junction kept 3 bases outside the gene matches. The CDR3 has 13 amino acids. CDR1 is SGHTS, CDR2 YDEGEE, per germline. The DNA for the CDR3 is TGTGCCAGCAGGTCGACAGGGGACTATGGCTACACCTTC. This translates into CASRSTGDYGYTF.